The clone carrying this T cell receptor (beta chain) appeared many times. Antigen specificity is unknown. TCR beta CDR3 regions were amplified from RNA transcripts. First-round RT-PCR targeting the TCR CDR3 was performed with the HTBI primer set. TCRdb re-derived calls from the multiplex PCR reads in MiXCR, one entry per CDR3 protein. The sample lists more than 350,000 distinct CDR3 sequences; approximately 15% were seen once. The CDR3 consists of 14 residues. Trimming shortened V by 3 bases and J by 1 base, and 7 bases separated the two germline ends. Germline lookup yields CDR1 KGHSH and CDR2 LQKENI. This record comes from a study of T cells in Graves' hyperthyroidism and ophthalmopathy. Each person with ophthalmopathy scored at least 3 on the Clinical Activity Score, reached NOSPECS grade 4 or higher, and had been ill under 3 months. It was 8.5 to 10 ml of fresh peripheral blood that supplied the PBMCs.

Whole-study findings and limits: Most thyroid clonotypes with frequency above 0.001 were detected in blood. The model's output predicted ophthalmopathy at a median of around 7 months prior to onset.

This TCR was sampled from a woman under 40 with Graves' ophthalmopathy. Sequenced sample: blood. The chain has TRBV18 and TRBJ1-5, with a tentative D call TRBD1 (6 bases). The CDR3 nucleotides are TGTGCCAGCTCACCCGGGACAAGCAATCAGCCCCAGCATTTT. Residues: CASSPGTSNQPQHF. Looking up the rest from reference TRBV18 and TRBJ1-5 gives the full variable domain: NAGVMQNPRHLVRRRGQEARLRCSPMKGHSHVYWYRQLPEEGLKFMVYLQKENIIDESGMPKERFSAEFPKEGPSILRIQQVVRGDSAAYFCASSPGTSNQPQHFGDGTRLSIL.